This T cell receptor (beta chain) came from a study of blood T cells in healthy people across ages. Study conclusions and caveats: Expanded clonotype shifts may have been confounded, as the donors had an unknown CMV status.

Sample-barcoded 5' priming and a J-beta primer mix drove a second PCR of 7 to 11 cycles. Through a template-switch adaptor with 12 random nucleotides, each cDNA molecule received a tag. TCRdb re-called the 5' RACE reads through MiXCR, storing one row per CDR3 protein. This table holds about 840,000 distinct CDR3 sequences, around 29% found once. Trimming pared 3 bases from V and 0 bases from J, leaving 9 bases between. Germline lookup yields CDR1 MNHNS and CDR2 SASEGT. CDR3 length: 15 amino acids. Extractions gave at least 5 micrograms of total RNA per sample. This clonotype has just one count. Antigen unknown. These sequences were also reported in another study, on T cells of mothers and their children. That report adds: Each child gave a few million TCR beta CDR3 reads (each mother, over 10 million).

The clonotype originates from a woman between 40 and 55 years old in good health. The chain joins TRBV6-1 to TRBJ1-5; D not certain. The sample comprised blood. The CDR3 loop is CASSDGLYSNQPQHF. The CDR3 DNA follows: TGTGCCAGCAGTGATGGACTGTATAGCAATCAGCCCCAGCATTTT.